Listed below are T cell receptor beta chains from one sample, sequenced in a study of T-cell memory formation after mild COVID-19. Each CDR3 protein is one row after TCRdb ran MiXCR on the 5' RACE reads. The sample lists about 610,000 distinct CDR3 sequences, around a sixth occurring once. The sample consisted of PBMCs or a T cell subset sorted from them (not recorded which). The receptors derive from an adult woman who had mild COVID-19 (a few samples of this study predate the infection). Cell type and time point are not known. CDR3s include the opening cysteine and the closing phenylalanine or tryptophan. The D gene is left open where the match is weak. For some rows the clone size is stated as once, few or many, or as a class when expanded; others skip it.

J gene | D gene | CDR3 length | V gene | clone size | CDR3 protein | CDR3 DNA
TRBJ2-7 | TRBD1 | 13 | TRBV7-8 | few | CASSVPGQGAHYF | TGTGCCAGCAGCGTACCGGGACAGGGGGCGCATTACTTC
TRBJ1-1 | - | 14 | TRBV6-4 | - | CASSPEGENTEAFF | TGTGCCAGCAGTCCTGAGGGGGAGAACACTGAAGCTTTCTTT
TRBJ2-4 | - | 13 | TRBV2 | few | CASSWGRVDIQYF | TGTGCCAGCAGTTGGGGCAGGGTGGACATTCAGTACTTC
TRBJ2-5 | TRBD2 | 17 | TRBV2 | - | CASRARTSGTTRETQYF | TGTGCCAGCAGGGCCCGGACTAGCGGGACGACCAGGGAGACCCAGTACTTC
TRBJ2-1 | TRBD2 | 16 | TRBV5-1 | few | CASSLVWSGVYNEQFF | TGCGCCAGCAGCTTGGTTTGGAGCGGGGTGTACAATGAGCAGTTCTTC
TRBJ2-7 | TRBD1 | 15 | TRBV15 | - | CATSSRQGGSYEQYF | TGTGCCACCAGCAGTCGACAGGGGGGGTCCTACGAGCAGTACTTC
TRBJ2-3 | - | 16 | TRBV6-4 | many | CASSDSAGSTADTQYF | TGTGCCAGCAGTGACTCAGCAGGGTCAACAGCAGATACGCAGTATTTT
TRBJ2-3 | TRBD2 | 16 | TRBV7-6 | few | CASSSAGGIVADTQYF | TGTGCCAGCAGTTCAGCGGGGGGAATAGTGGCAGATACGCAGTATTTT
TRBJ1-2 | TRBD1 | 14 | TRBV12-3/TRBV12-4 | - | CASRSRQGYYGYTF | TGTGCCAGCAGGTCCCGACAGGGCTACTATGGCTACACCTTC
TRBJ2-5 | TRBD2 | 14 | TRBV2 | - | CASTKEAGGETQYF | TGTGCCAGCACAAAGGAAGCGGGGGGAGAGACCCAGTACTTC
TRBJ2-7 | TRBD2 | 17 | TRBV6-5 | - | CASSYSGLAGASYEQYF | TGTGCCAGCAGTTACTCTGGACTAGCGGGAGCCTCCTACGAGCAGTACTTC
TRBJ1-1 | - | 13 | TRBV20-1 | few | CSAALVVGPEAFF | TGCAGTGCCGCCTTGGTGGTCGGACCCGAAGCTTTCTTT
TRBJ1-5 | TRBD1 | 13 | TRBV19 | - | CASTQGGNQPQHF | TGTGCCAGTACACAGGGGGGGAATCAGCCCCAGCATTTT
TRBJ2-7 | TRBD2 | 15 | TRBV18 | few | CASSPATSGKYEQYF | TGTGCCAGCTCACCAGCGACTAGCGGGAAGTACGAGCAGTACTTC
TRBJ2-7 | - | 15 | TRBV12-3/TRBV12-4 | few | CASSFLGQGTNEQYF | TGTGCCAGCAGTTTCTTGGGGCAGGGAACAAACGAGCAGTACTTC
TRBJ2-6 | TRBD1 | 18 | TRBV20-1 | - | CSARVTGALTSGANVLTF | TGCAGTGCTAGAGTAACAGGGGCGCTTACCTCTGGGGCCAACGTCCTGACTTTC
TRBJ2-1 | TRBD2 | 15 | TRBV20-1 | - | CSAPVPGLAPNEQFF | TGCAGTGCTCCCGTTCCGGGACTAGCGCCCAATGAGCAGTTCTTC
TRBJ1-3 | - | 15 | TRBV7-6 | few | CASSRGQTTGNTIYF | TGTGCCAGCAGCAGAGGGCAGACAACTGGAAACACCATATATTTT
TRBJ2-7 | - | 14 | TRBV4-1 | few | CASSLLERSYEQYF | TGCGCCAGCAGCCTCCTCGAGAGGAGCTACGAGCAGTACTTC
TRBJ2-1 | - | 14 | TRBV5-5 | few | CASSTGTSIAEQFF | TGTGCCAGCAGCACCGGTACTAGTATCGCCGAGCAGTTCTTC
TRBJ1-1 | - | 13 | TRBV5-1 | - | CASSLWGRTEAFF | TGCGCCAGCAGCTTGTGGGGACGGACTGAAGCTTTCTTT
TRBJ2-2 | - | 15 | TRBV5-1 | few | CASSFGLSNTGELFF | TGCGCCAGCAGCTTTGGACTCTCGAACACCGGGGAGCTGTTTTTT
TRBJ2-5 | - | 16 | TRBV3-1 | many | CASSFRGARSGETQYF | TGTGCCAGCAGCTTCCGGGGGGCCAGGTCCGGGGAGACCCAGTACTTC
TRBJ2-7 | - | 13 | TRBV6-5 | few | CASSYGDGYEQYF | TGTGCCAGCAGTTACGGAGACGGCTACGAGCAGTACTTC
TRBJ2-3 | - | 14 | TRBV30 | few | CAWNSGVYTDTQYF | TGTGCCTGGAATTCAGGGGTATACACAGATACGCAGTATTTT
TRBJ2-1 | - | 13 | TRBV6-2/TRBV6-3 | few | CASSYLSYNEQFF | TGTGCCAGCAGTTACTTATCCTACAATGAGCAGTTCTTC
TRBJ1-5 | - | 17 | TRBV7-9 | - | CASSLALGDGSNQPQHF | TGTGCCAGCAGCTTGGCCCTTGGGGACGGTAGCAATCAGCCCCAGCATTTT
TRBJ2-1 | - | 13 | TRBV19 | few | CASSAGNYNEQFF | TGTGCCAGTAGTGCGGGAAACTACAATGAGCAGTTCTTC
TRBJ1-2 | - | 16 | TRBV16 | - | CASSQLIQGAGYGYTF | TGTGCCAGCAGCCAATTGATTCAGGGTGCGGGGTATGGCTACACCTTC
TRBJ1-1 | - | 14 | TRBV6-5 | few | CASSSPIGNTEAFF | TGTGCCAGCAGCTCTCCGATTGGAAACACTGAAGCTTTCTTT
TRBJ1-4 | - | 15 | TRBV20-1 | - | CSARWASPTNEKLFF | TGCAGTGCTAGATGGGCCAGTCCTACTAATGAAAAACTGTTTTTT
TRBJ2-3 | TRBD2 | 17 | TRBV7-9 | many | CASSPDRKREISDTQYF | TGTGCCAGCAGCCCGGACCGAAAGCGGGAGATCTCAGATACGCAGTATTTT
TRBJ2-1 | - | 14 | TRBV10-3 | - | CAISESRGVGEQFF | TGTGCCATCAGTGAGTCGAGGGGTGTAGGTGAGCAGTTCTTC
TRBJ1-1 | - | 14 | TRBV5-1 | - | CASSRDGSNTEAFF | TGCGCCAGCAGCCGGGACGGATCGAACACTGAAGCTTTCTTT
TRBJ2-5 | - | 13 | TRBV27 | - | CASPKVGMETQYF | TGTGCCAGCCCCAAGGTAGGGATGGAGACCCAGTACTTC
TRBJ2-7 | - | 15 | TRBV5-6 | - | CASTQGHRSSYEQYF | TGTGCCAGCACTCAAGGACACCGCTCATCCTACGAGCAGTACTTC
TRBJ1-2 | TRBD1 | 14 | TRBV7-9 | many | CASRRTGPNYGYTF | TGTGCCAGCAGGAGGACAGGGCCAAACTATGGCTACACCTTC
TRBJ2-2 | TRBD1 | 16 | TRBV27 | - | CASRLGQGAYTGELFF | TGTGCCAGCAGACTTGGACAGGGGGCATACACCGGGGAGCTGTTTTTT
TRBJ2-5 | - | 14 | TRBV5-6 | - | CASRTRGYQETQYF | TGTGCCAGCAGGACCCGGGGTTACCAAGAGACCCAGTACTTC
TRBJ1-2 | - | 14 | TRBV27 | few | CASSPDWGFYGYTF | TGTGCCAGCAGTCCGGATTGGGGTTTCTATGGCTACACCTTC